Here is one TCR beta chain with its context. Its antigen remains unidentified. The CDR3 totals 13 residues. V was cut by 3 bases and J by 8 bases, with 8 bases left in between. Germline CDR1 reads KGHSH; CDR2 reads LQKENI. This sample is drawn from a study of cytotoxic CD8 clonotypes in ibrutinib-treated CLL. Study summary: Of a cohort that held about 12 relapsed/refractory and roughly 15 treatment-naive patients, fewer than 18 were IGHV unmutated. Collecting the response samples happened after a median around twelve months of treatment, with a range of 6 to 36. Overall study results and limits: Different sampling times were used for sustained-remission and progressing patients.

With sequencing, the targeted depth ranged from 1 in 200,000 to 1 in 1 million T cells. Repertoires were generated with immunoSEQ multiplex PCR, while TCRdb's copy carries only in-frame clones and drops some. The sample has more than 200,000 clones; more than 65% are singletons. The sample was PBMCs, taken after 12 months of ibrutinib treatment. The J gene is TRBJ1-6, the V gene TRBV18; D may be TRBD1 (6 bases). This receptor was taken from a human donor with chronic lymphocytic leukemia. For the CDR3, the DNA is TGTGCCAGCTCACCCAACAGGGATTCACCCCTCCACTTT. Residues: CASSPNRDSPLHF.